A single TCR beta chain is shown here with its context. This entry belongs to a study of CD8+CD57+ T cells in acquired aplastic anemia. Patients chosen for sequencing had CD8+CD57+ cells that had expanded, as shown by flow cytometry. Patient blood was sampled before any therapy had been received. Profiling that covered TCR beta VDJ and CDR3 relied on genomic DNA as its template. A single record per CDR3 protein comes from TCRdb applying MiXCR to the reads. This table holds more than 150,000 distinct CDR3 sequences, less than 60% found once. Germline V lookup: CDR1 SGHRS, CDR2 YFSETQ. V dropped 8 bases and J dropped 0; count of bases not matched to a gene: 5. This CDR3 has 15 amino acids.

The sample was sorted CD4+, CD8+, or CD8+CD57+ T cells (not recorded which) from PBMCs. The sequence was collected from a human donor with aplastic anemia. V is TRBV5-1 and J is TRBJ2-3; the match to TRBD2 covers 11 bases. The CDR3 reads CASETSGASTDTQYF. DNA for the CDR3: TGCGCCAGTGAGACTAGCGGGGCGAGCACAGATACGCAGTATTTT.